What follows are 8 T cell receptor beta chains derived from one specimen sequenced in a study of cytotoxic CD8 clonotypes in ibrutinib-treated CLL. The method was immunoSEQ multiplex PCR; TCRdb's version includes in-frame clones alone and lacks a portion of them. The sample holds nearly 50,000 clones, about three fifths seen once. The specimen comprised PBMCs, sampled after 24 months of ibrutinib treatment. The receptors come from a human donor with chronic lymphocytic leukemia.

The V call is TRBV5-1, the J call TRBJ2-7; 7 bases are a match to TRBD1. Germline CDR1 SGHRS, CDR2 YFSETQ. Unmatched junction bases numbered 7, after V lost 4 bases and J lost 3 bases. The CDR3 has 14 amino acids. CDR3: CASSLRQGNYEQYF. In nucleotides, the CDR3 is TGCGCCAGCAGCCTCCGACAGGGAAACTACGAGCAGTACTTC. The variable domain in full, completed from reference TRBV5-1 and TRBJ2-7, reads KAGVTQTPRYLIKTRGQQVTLSCSPISGHRSVSWYQQTPGQGLQFLFEYFSETQRNKGNFPGRFSGRQFSNSRSEMNVSTLELGDSALYLCASSLRQGNYEQYFGPGTRLTVT.

By share of the sample, this clone is medium-sized. The chain carries TRBV28 and TRBJ1-5; the match to TRBD1 covers 7 bases. The V segment lost 6 bases and the J segment 6 bases; nucleotides outside the gene matches: 8. This CDR3 region has 14 residues. The germline CDR1 and CDR2 sequences are MDHEN and SYDVKM. Here the CDR3 DNA reads TGTGCCAGCAGAGGCGACAGGGCGAGTCAGCCCCAGCATTTT. This sequence encodes CASRGDRASQPQHF.

This rearrangement joins TRBV2 to TRBJ2-5; the D is unclear. Per germline, CDR1 SNHLY and CDR2 FYNNEI. The CDR3 extends over 11 amino acids. Trimming pared 3 bases from V and 12 bases from J, leaving 11 bases between. The CDR3 reads CASSDFTTEYF. The CDR3 bases are TGTGCCAGCAGTGATTTTACTACAGAGTACTTC.

This clone has a handful of counts. J is TRBJ2-3 and V is TRBV5-1; the match to TRBD2 covers 10 bases. Germline V CDR1 and CDR2: SGHRS, YFSETQ. With V trimmed by 7 bases and J by 0 bases, 8 bases remained unmatched. The length of the CDR3 is 16 residues. The CDR3 protein is CASANSGGRSTDTQYF. The DNA for the CDR3 is TGCGCCAGCGCGAATAGCGGGGGGCGTAGCACAGATACGCAGTATTTT.

This clone was recorded a few times. V is TRBV7-8 and J is TRBJ2-7; a weak D match, TRBD2 (6 bases). Trimming shortened V by 2 bases and J by 2 bases, and 13 bases separated the two germline ends. Per germline, CDR1 SGHVS and CDR2 FQNEAQ. CDR3 size: 15 residues. The DNA for the CDR3 is TGTGCCAGCAGCTTATTGCCGGGGGAAACCTACGAGCAGTACTTC. Protein product: CASSLLPGETYEQYF.

J is TRBJ2-1 and V is TRBV7-8; D gene unclear. This CDR3 is 13 amino acids long. Trimming removed 0 bases from V and 5 bases from J, with 5 bases in between. Germline V gene data show CDR1 as SGHVS and CDR2 as FQNEAQ. In DNA form, the CDR3 reads TGTGCCAGCAGCTTAGCTGGCAACAATGAGCAGTTCTTC. Residues: CASSLAGNNEQFF.

The CDR3 DNA reads TGTGCCAGCAGCCGGCGGAGCCTAGCGGGGAAGAGCACAGATACGCAGTATTTT. This encodes CASSRRSLAGKSTDTQYF. This chain uses TRBV27 with TRBJ2-3; TRBD2 aligns across 9 bases. The CDR3 has 18 amino acids. The V gene end was trimmed by 6 bases and the J gene end by 0 bases; junction bases not matched to a gene: 13. Germline V lookup: CDR1 MNHEY, CDR2 SMNVEV (reference sequence).

For the CDR3, the DNA is TGTGCCAGTAGTATTGGGACAGATACGCAGTATTTT. Its translation: CASSIGTDTQYF. The rearrangement uses TRBV19 and TRBJ2-3; D is undetermined. V was shortened by 3 bases and J by 3 bases, with 4 bases between the two germline ends. This CDR3 spans 12 amino acids. CDR1 is LNHDA, CDR2 SQIVND, per germline (reference sequence).